The rows below give T cell receptor beta chains drawn from one sample of a study of blood T cell repertoires in COVID-19. TCRdb's table, derived via immunoSEQ multiplex PCR, lists solely in-frame clones and lacks some. Of some 290,000 clones listed, almost 90% are singletons. Material: peripheral blood. The receptor set was obtained from a woman in her 40s with COVID-19, enrolled during active disease. The CDR3 runs from the conserved cysteine through the conserved F or W. The order of the fields is V gene, D gene, clone size, J gene, CDR3 protein, CDR3 DNA. The D gene is left open where the match is weak. Size tells how often a clone was seen (once, few, many) or the class of an expanded clone, and some rows leave it out.

TRBV19	.	.	TRBJ2-3	CASQTGKSTDTQYF	TGTGCCAGCCAAACAGGGAAGAGCACAGATACGCAGTATTTT
TRBV27	TRBD1	.	TRBJ2-3	CASSLSPTGTGVVTDTQYF	TGTGCCAGCAGTTTATCGCCGACCGGGACAGGGGTCGTCACAGATACGCAGTATTTT
TRBV10-3	TRBD2	.	TRBJ2-5	CAISTSGETQYF	TGTGCCATCAGCACTAGCGGAGAGACCCAGTACTTC
TRBV6-2/TRBV6-3	.	.	TRBJ2-7	CASSYHRAGEQYF	TGTGCCAGCAGTTATCACCGGGCGGGCGAGCAGTACTTC
TRBV7-3	TRBD1	.	TRBJ1-1	CASSLYGQGTEAFF	TGTGCCAGCAGCTTATATGGACAGGGGACTGAAGCTTTCTTT
TRBV13	TRBD2	.	TRBJ2-3	CASSSRASGGDTQYF	TGTGCCAGCAGCTCCCGGGCTAGCGGGGGAGATACGCAGTATTTT
TRBV24-1	.	once	TRBJ1-2	CATSDWGVGYGYTF	TGTGCCACCAGTGATTGGGGGGTTGGCTATGGCTACACCTTC
TRBV2	.	.	TRBJ1-2	CASSQTVNYGYTF	TGTGCCAGCAGTCAAACAGTGAACTATGGCTACACCTTC
TRBV18	TRBD1	few	TRBJ1-5	CASSPTGVRNQPQHF	TGTGCCAGCTCTCCAACAGGGGTTCGGAATCAGCCCCAGCATTTT
TRBV28	.	.	TRBJ1-4	CASSPGGTNEKLFF	TGTGCCAGCAGTCCCGGGGGAACTAATGAAAAACTGTTTTTT
TRBV23-1	.	.	TRBJ1-2	CASSPKLISGYTF	TGCGCCAGCAGTCCGAAACTCATTAGCGGCTACACCTTC
TRBV19	TRBD2	.	TRBJ2-1	CASRGAGGPYNEQFF	TGTGCCAGTAGGGGGGCGGGGGGCCCCTACAATGAGCAGTTCTTC
TRBV19	TRBD1	.	TRBJ1-5	CASSPGQGNNQPQHF	TGTGCCAGTAGCCCGGGACAGGGTAACAATCAGCCCCAGCATTTT
TRBV30	.	.	TRBJ1-4	CAWSEGGTNEKLFF	TGTGCCTGGAGCGAGGGAGGGACTAATGAAAAACTGTTTTTT
TRBV7-9	.	.	TRBJ2-5	CASSSLLRGSYQETQYF	TGTGCCAGCAGCTCACTCCTAAGGGGCTCGTACCAAGAGACCCAGTACTTC
TRBV28	TRBD1	.	TRBJ2-3	CASSPRRGRGPDTQYF	TGTGCCAGCAGTCCCCGCAGGGGGCGCGGTCCGGATACGCAGTATTTT
TRBV11-1	TRBD1	.	TRBJ2-1	CASSPWTGLEPREQFF	TGTGCCAGCAGCCCATGGACAGGGCTAGAACCGCGGGAGCAGTTCTTC
TRBV28	.	.	TRBJ2-7	CASSFRRVPHRPRYEQYF	TGTGCCAGCAGTTTTCGCAGGGTCCCTCATCGGCCCCGCTACGAGCAGTACTTC
TRBV12-3/TRBV12-4	.	.	TRBJ1-1	CASTRSTEAFF	TGTGCCAGCACTCGGTCCACTGAAGCTTTCTTT
TRBV28	.	once	TRBJ1-2	CASSTGMGYTF	TGTGCCAGCTCTACAGGGATGGGCTACACTTTC
TRBV11-2	TRBD1	.	TRBJ2-3	CASSRRRDRGPTDTQYF	TGTGCCAGCAGCCGCCGGAGGGACAGGGGGCCCACAGATACGCAGTATTTT
TRBV6-6	.	once	TRBJ2-2	CASSLGTLNTGELFF	TGTGCCAGCAGCCTCGGGACACTTAACACCGGGGAGCTGTTTTTT
TRBV5-1	TRBD1	.	TRBJ2-2	CASSPRTGGTGELFF	TGCGCCAGCAGCCCTCGGACAGGGGGGACCGGGGAGCTGTTTTTT
TRBV23-1	TRBD1	.	TRBJ2-7	CASSQGQGGYEQYF	TGCGCCAGCAGTCAGGGACAGGGGGGCTACGAGCAGTACTTC
TRBV7-2	TRBD1	.	TRBJ1-4	CASSLGQANEKLFF	TGTGCCAGCAGCCTGGGACAGGCTAATGAAAAACTGTTTTTT
TRBV27	TRBD1	.	TRBJ2-1	CASGDRGSMNEQFF	TGTGCCAGCGGAGACAGGGGGTCGATGAATGAGCAGTTCTTC
TRBV27	TRBD2	.	TRBJ2-3	CASSLRELALTDTQYF	TGTGCCAGCAGTTTAAGGGAACTAGCGCTCACAGATACGCAGTATTTT
TRBV6-2/TRBV6-3	.	.	TRBJ2-2	CASSWGAGELFF	TGTGCCAGCAGTTGGGGGGCCGGGGAGCTGTTTTTT
TRBV6-5	.	.	TRBJ2-7	CAIGGGGVHEQYF	TGTGCCATCGGGGGAGGGGGTGTCCACGAGCAGTACTTC
TRBV5-4	TRBD2	.	TRBJ2-7	CASSLLIASGAYEQYF	TGTGCCAGCAGCTTGTTAATTGCCAGCGGGGCCTACGAGCAGTACTTC
TRBV19	TRBD1	once	TRBJ2-7	CASSIEGTAATYEQYF	TGTGCCAGTAGTATAGAGGGGACAGCTGCCACCTACGAGCAGTACTTC
TRBV7-8	.	.	TRBJ2-7	CASSLTGGYYEQYF	TGTGCCAGCAGCTTAACCGGGGGATACTACGAGCAGTACTTC
TRBV7-9	.	once	TRBJ2-3	CASSPKGAVTDTQYF	TGTGCCAGCAGTCCGAAAGGGGCAGTCACAGATACGCAGTATTTT
TRBV5-8	.	few	TRBJ1-2	CASSSTENYGYTF	TGTGCCAGCAGCTCTACAGAGAACTATGGCTACACCTTC
TRBV7-2	TRBD2	.	TRBJ2-7	CASSLDRLRGGLNEQYF	TGTGCCAGCAGCTTAGACCGACTGCGGGGGGGCCTAAACGAGCAGTACTTC
TRBV5-4	TRBD1	.	TRBJ1-2	CASSLRQGNGYTF	TGTGCCAGCAGCTTACGACAGGGGAATGGCTACACCTTC
TRBV3-1/TRBV3-2	.	.	TRBJ2-4	CASSQEPGLAKNIQYF	TGTGCCAGCAGCCAAGAGCCGGGACTAGCCAAAAACATTCAGTACTTC
TRBV7-6	TRBD1	.	TRBJ2-3	CASSLVAPWTGGTDTQYF	TGTGCCAGCAGCTTAGTCGCCCCTTGGACAGGGGGCACAGATACGCAGTATTTT
TRBV6-2/TRBV6-3	TRBD1	.	TRBJ1-1	CASSQGRGMRTEAFF	TGTGCCAGCAGTCAAGGCAGGGGGATGAGGACTGAAGCTTTCTTT
TRBV5-6	TRBD1	.	TRBJ2-7	CASSMTRTGGDEQYF	TGTGCCAGCAGCATGACTCGGACAGGGGGGGACGAGCAGTACTTC
TRBV19	TRBD2	.	TRBJ2-2	CASSMSGRASYTGELFF	TGTGCCAGTAGTATGAGCGGGAGGGCCTCGTACACCGGGGAGCTGTTTTTT
TRBV27	TRBD1	.	TRBJ2-4	CASSLRTGTIQYF	TGTGCCAGCAGTCTCCGGACAGGCACCATTCAGTACTTC
TRBV4-1	.	.	TRBJ1-2	CASSQGGSYGYTF	TGCGCCAGCAGCCAAGGCGGGTCCTATGGCTACACCTTC